The T cell receptor beta chain described here comes from a study of graft-versus-host responses after intestinal transplantation. Study summary: After anti-thymocyte globulin induction, recipients took tacrolimus and steroids for 2 to 3 years. General study findings and limits: Recipient marrow held GvH clones, some first seen in ileum or blood.

Regarding this clone: Its specificity is unknown.

Generated by immunoSEQ multiplex PCR, the TCRdb table keeps only in-frame clones and is missing some. The sample holds over 10,000 clones, around 85% seen once. Germline V lookup: CDR1 SGDLS, CDR2 YYNGEE. Trimming removed 6 bases from V and 8 bases from J, with 26 bases in between. This CDR3 spans 17 amino acids. The chain recombines TRBV9 with TRBJ2-2; tentative D call: TRBD2 (6 bases). The material sequenced was PBMCs, taken roughly 300 days after intestinal transplant. This receptor was taken from a human patient who received an intestinal transplant, so some T cells may come from the graft donor. CDR3 nucleotide sequence: TGTGCCAGCACCCATGGAGATGGAGGGAGTTTTTCTGGGGAGCTGTTTTTT. Amino acid sequence: CASTHGDGGSFSGELFF.